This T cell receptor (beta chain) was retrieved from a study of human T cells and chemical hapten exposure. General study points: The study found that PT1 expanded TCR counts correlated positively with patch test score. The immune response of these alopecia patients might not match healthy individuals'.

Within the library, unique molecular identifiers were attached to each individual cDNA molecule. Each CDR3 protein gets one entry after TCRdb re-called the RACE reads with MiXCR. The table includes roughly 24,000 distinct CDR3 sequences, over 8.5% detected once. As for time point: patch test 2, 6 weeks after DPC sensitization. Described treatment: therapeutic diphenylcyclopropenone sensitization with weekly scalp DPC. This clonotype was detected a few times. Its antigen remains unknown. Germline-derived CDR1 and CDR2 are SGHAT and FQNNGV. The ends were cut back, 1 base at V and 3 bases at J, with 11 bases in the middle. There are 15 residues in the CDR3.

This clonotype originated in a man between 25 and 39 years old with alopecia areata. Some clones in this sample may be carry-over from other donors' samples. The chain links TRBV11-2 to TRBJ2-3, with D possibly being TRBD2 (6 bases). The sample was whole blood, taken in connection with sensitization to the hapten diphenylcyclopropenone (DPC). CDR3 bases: TGTGCCAGCAGCTTAGTGGAGGGAAGGACAGATACGCAGTATTTT. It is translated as CASSLVEGRTDTQYF.